The 22 T cell receptor beta chains below all came from one sample that was sequenced in a study of T cells after yellow fever vaccination. TCRdb reprocessed the 5' RACE reads with MiXCR, giving one entry per CDR3 protein. The sample holds 100,000 to 150,000 distinct CDR3 sequences; about 16% are singletons and the top ten take approximately 43%. The source material was CD8+ T cells sorted from PBMCs, sampled 5 days after the yellow fever booster vaccination. These TCRs come from a man aged 18-30 years who received the YFV17D yellow fever vaccine.

This clonotype was counted only a few times. The chain is built from TRBV12-3 or TRBV12-4 and TRBJ2-1; no clear D. With 10 bases removed from V and 0 bases from J, the gap between germline ends came to 13 bases. The CDR3 contains 14 residues. CDR3 nucleotides: TGTGCCACCCACCCCCCCAACTCCTACAATGAGCAGTTCTTC. Residues: CATHPPNSYNEQFF.

The V gene is TRBV5-1, the J gene TRBJ2-6; 8 bases map to TRBD1. From germline, CDR1 is SGHRS and CDR2 YFSETQ. V lost 2 bases to trimming and J lost 0 bases; unmatched junction nucleotides: 4. CDR3 length: 17 amino acids. CDR3 residues: CASSFGQGHSGANVLTF. The DNA of the CDR3 is TGCGCCAGCAGCTTCGGACAGGGCCACTCTGGGGCCAACGTCCTGACTTTC.

This chain joins TRBV11-3 and TRBJ2-1; D gene uncertain. The CDR3 is 14 residues long. Germline-derived CDR1 and CDR2 are SGHNT and YENEEA. Trimming left V 5 bases short and J 9 bases short, with 17 bases between. Here the CDR3 reads CASSRAGSRSEQFF. The CDR3 DNA reads as TGTGCCAGCAGCCGTGCCGGGTCCCGATCTGAGCAGTTCTTC.

This chain uses TRBV2 with TRBJ2-3; D may be TRBD2 (5 bases). The CDR3 runs 17 residues. Germline CDR1 and CDR2: SNHLY and FYNNEI. V gave up 7 bases and J gave up 0 bases, with 20 bases separating them. Here the CDR3 reads CASTEGRVKTSTDTQYF. The CDR3 DNA reads TGTGCCAGCACCGAAGGGCGGGTTAAAACTAGCACAGATACGCAGTATTTT.

The V call is TRBV5-1, the J call TRBJ2-2; D call uncertain. The germline V gene has CDR1 SGHRS and CDR2 YFSETQ. Trimming took 2 bases from V and 6 from J, leaving 2 bases between them. The length of the CDR3 is 11 residues. The CDR3, as DNA: TGCGCCAGCAGCTTCGCCGGGGAGCTGTTTTTT. The encoded protein is CASSFAGELFF.

This clonotype was observed a handful of times. V is TRBV4-1 and J is TRBJ1-4, with D uncertain. Trimming removed 3 bases from V and 3 bases from J, with 11 bases in between. CDR1 is MGHRA, CDR2 YSYEKL, per germline. This CDR3 spans 15 amino acids. CDR3 bases: TGCGCCAGCAGCCAGAAACCGAGGTCTAATGAAAAACTGTTTTTT. It encodes CASSQKPRSNEKLFF.

CDR3 amino acids: CATWTGVPYEQYF. CDR3 coding DNA: TGTGCCACTTGGACAGGGGTACCCTACGAGCAGTACTTC. The chain links TRBV6-5 to TRBJ2-7; TRBD1 aligns across 9 bases. The J segment lost 2 bases and the V segment lost 10 bases, leaving 6 bases of the junction unmatched. Germline V lookup: CDR1 MNHEY, CDR2 SVGAGI. The length of the CDR3 is 13 residues.

The genes are TRBV6-2 or TRBV6-3 and TRBJ1-2, with a possible D match to TRBD1 (6 bases). The CDR3 consists of 13 residues. CDR1 MNHEY and CDR2 SVGEGT come from the germline V gene. V was cut by 6 bases and J by 0 bases, with 8 bases left in between. The CDR3 nucleotides are TGTGCCAGCAGCTGGACAGCTAACTATGGCTACACCTTC. It specifies CASSWTANYGYTF.

This clonotype was seen a few times. The chain is built from TRBV6-2 or TRBV6-3 and TRBJ1-2; tentative D call: TRBD1 (6 bases). The CDR3 contains 15 residues. Germline CDR1 reads MNHEY; CDR2 reads SVGEGT. The ends were cut back, 4 bases at V and 6 bases at J, with 18 bases in the middle. The CDR3 region is CASSSLSGTPNGYTF. CDR3 sequence (DNA): TGTGCCAGCAGTTCGCTATCCGGGACACCCAATGGCTACACCTTC.

This clonotype has just a few counts. The V and J genes are TRBV12-3 or TRBV12-4 and TRBJ2-2, with D perhaps matching TRBD2 (6 bases). This CDR3 spans 17 amino acids. V gave up 5 bases and J gave up 2 bases, with 18 bases separating them. The CDR3 reads CASSRVLRGVNTGELFF. The CDR3 DNA is TGTGCCAGCAGTCGGGTCCTGCGCGGGGTCAACACCGGGGAGCTGTTTTTT.

To note about this clonotype: At one boundary the junction diverges from the germline segment, which might be a read error. V is TRBV12-3 or TRBV12-4 and J is TRBJ1-2, with 7 positions matching TRBD1. CDR3 length equals 13 residues. The CDR3 nucleotides are TGTGCCAGCAGTCCCGGGACAGTCTATGTCTACACCTTC. It codes for CASSPGTVYVYTF.

This clonotype appeared a few times. The rearrangement uses TRBV5-1 and TRBJ2-3; D is possibly TRBD1 or TRBD2 (5 bases each). CDR3 length: 17 amino acids. Per germline, CDR1 SGHRS and CDR2 YFSETQ. The V end lost 0 bases, the J end lost 1 base, and 15 bases lay between the germline ends. Here the CDR3 DNA reads TGCGCCAGCAGCTTGGGGAATTGGGGACGCGGCACAGATACGCAGTATTTT. This codes for CASSLGNWGRGTDTQYF. The whole variable domain, remainder taken from reference TRBV5-1 and TRBJ2-3, is KAGVTQTPRYLIKTRGQQVTLSCSPISGHRSVSWYQQTPGQGLQFLFEYFSETQRNKGNFPGRFSGRQFSNSRSEMNVSTLELGDSALYLCASSLGNWGRGTDTQYFGPGTRLTVL.

This clonotype was seen many times. V gene TRBV4-2 combines with J gene TRBJ2-1; 8 nucleotides align to TRBD2. Germline V lookup: CDR1 LGHNA, CDR2 YNFKEQ. The junction had 7 bases not matched to a gene; V was cut back by 0 bases and J by 6 bases. This CDR3 is 16 amino acids long. The CDR3 region is CASSQDPRGGANEQFF. The CDR3 DNA reads TGTGCCAGCAGCCAAGATCCCCGGGGGGGGGCCAATGAGCAGTTCTTC.

J is TRBJ1-2 and V is TRBV28; D may be TRBD1 (6 bases). Germline V gene lookup returns CDR1 MDHEN and CDR2 SYDVKM. The V and J ends lost 3 bases and 5 bases respectively, with 10 bases between them. This CDR3 is 13 amino acids long. CDR3 protein: CASSLVGAYGYTF. CDR3 DNA sequence: TGTGCCAGCAGTTTGGTGGGGGCTTATGGCTACACCTTC.

The V gene is TRBV11-2, the J gene TRBJ2-5, with 10 bases that match TRBD2. The germline V gene has CDR1 SGHAT and CDR2 FQNNGV. The CDR3 extends over 15 amino acids. V lost 8 bases, J lost 4 bases, and 10 bases stayed unmatched. CDR3 in DNA: TGTGCCAGCGGCTCTAGCGGGGGCCTACCAGAGACCCAGTACTTC. It codes for CASGSSGGLPETQYF.

This sequence joins TRBV12-3 or TRBV12-4 and TRBJ2-7; D gene uncertain. The germline V and J ends were trimmed by 5 bases and 2 bases, with 10 bases remaining between them. The CDR3 is 13 amino acids. The CDR3 protein is CASSNGPAYEQYF. As DNA, the CDR3 is TGTGCCAGCAGTAACGGGCCTGCCTACGAGCAGTACTTC.

The chain joins TRBV6-4 to TRBJ1-1; 8 nucleotides align to TRBD1. V shed 4 bases and J 6 bases; nucleotides not matched to a gene: 10. Germline V gene sequence: CDR1 MRHNA, CDR2 SNTAGT. The CDR3 totals 15 residues. The CDR3 DNA reads TGTGCCAGCAGTGCCTATCCAGGGGGCAGCGCTGAAGCTTTCTTT. The encoded protein is CASSAYPGGSAEAFF.

The gene calls are TRBV18 and TRBJ1-2; TRBD1 aligns across 8 bases. The V and J ends lost 4 bases and 8 bases, in that order; junction bases with no gene match: 6. This CDR3 has 13 residues. Germline V gives CDR1 KGHSH, CDR2 LQKENI. The CDR3 sequence is CASSQDRDWGYTF. In DNA form, the CDR3 reads TGTGCCAGCTCACAGGACAGGGACTGGGGCTACACCTTC.

This chain joins TRBV9 and TRBJ2-3, with D perhaps TRBD1 (5 bases). The CDR3 has 16 residues. V was pared by 2 bases and J by 3 bases, with 16 bases between. CDR1 is SGDLS and CDR2 is YYNGEE in the germline V gene. DNA of the CDR3: TGTGCCAGCAGCGTTAGTACAGGAAGGGGAACAGATACGCAGTATTTT. It specifies CASSVSTGRGTDTQYF.

This clonotype was counted between two and nine times. J is TRBJ2-7 and V is TRBV7-6, with 11 bases matching TRBD1. V lost 5 bases, J lost 2 bases, and 8 bases stayed unmatched. This CDR3 contains 16 residues. CDR1 is SGHVS, CDR2 FNYEAQ, per germline. The CDR3 spells CASSQRDRGITYEQYF. The CDR3 bases are TGTGCCAGCAGCCAAAGGGACAGGGGGATTACCTACGAGCAGTACTTC.

This clonotype was counted only a few times. The V call is TRBV7-9, the J call TRBJ1-1; no clear D gene. The CDR3 is made up of 14 amino acids. V dropped 1 base and J dropped 1 base, with 7 bases sitting between them. Germline CDR1 reads SEHNR; CDR2 reads FQNEAQ (reference sequence). The CDR3 loop reads CASSLVVGNTEAFF. The CDR3 bases are TGTGCCAGCAGCTTAGTAGTGGGGAACACTGAAGCTTTCTTT.

The chain uses TRBV20-1 and TRBJ2-5; the match to TRBD2 covers 16 bases. Germline CDR1 and CDR2: DFQATT and SNEGSKA (reference sequence). There are 18 residues in the CDR3. The V segment lost 3 bases and the J segment 1 base; nucleotides outside the gene matches: 8. Here the CDR3 reads CSASLGTSGGAAQETQYF. For the CDR3, the DNA is TGCAGTGCTAGCCTCGGGACTAGCGGGGGGGCCGCCCAAGAGACCCAGTACTTC.